What follows describes a single T cell receptor (beta chain). The data derive from a study of blood T cell repertoires in COVID-19. While infection was still active, Seattle patients were enrolled and then followed longitudinally. Clones were sequenced by immunoSEQ multiplex PCR, and TCRdb holds only the in-frame ones, with some missing. The sample shows roughly 200,000 clones, roughly three quarters of them seen only once. V was shortened by 1 base and J by 4 bases, with 8 bases between the two germline ends. This CDR3 is 15 amino acids long. Germline V lookup: CDR1 SGHVS, CDR2 FQNEAQ. Sequencing used peripheral blood. The receptor's source is an elderly woman with COVID-19, enrolled during active disease. V usage is TRBV7-8 and J usage is TRBJ1-6, with D hard to call. This CDR3 is CASSLVRGYNSPLHF. The CDR3 DNA is TGTGCCAGCAGCTTAGTTCGCGGATATAATTCACCCCTCCACTTT.